This T cell receptor beta chain is drawn from a study of blood T cell repertoires in COVID-19 (dated by TCRdb to the early 2020s). About the study as a whole: The collaborator samples originated in the United States, Italy and Spain and spanned the acute and convalescent phases of COVID-19. The material from the prospective study consisted of cDNA or gDNA derived from T cells, B-cell-depleted T cells, or PBMCs. Subjects who had been exposed to COVID-19, were actively infected with it, or had recovered from it provided the deeply sampled blood TCRbeta repertoires that made up the dataset. The repertoires were released in a freely available public database intended as a resource for research on the immune response to SARS-CoV-2. Samples were obtained from the ongoing ImmuneRACE study (first 160 participants) and from some 1,300 subjects provided by 6 global collaborators. Sample metadata almost always included a de-identified subject ID, COVID-19 status, age in years and sex. HLA class I and class II types, where available, came from metadata supplied by the sample provider rather than from assay-based typing.

TCRbeta CDR3 regions were amplified from genomic DNA using the immunoSEQ Assay, a bias-controlled multiplex PCR. The authors' analysis ran thus. The number of nucleated cells in each sample was estimated from the amplification of reference gene primers within the assay. To quantify the absolute abundance of each unique TCRbeta CDR3 rearrangement, sequence reads were collapsed and filtered. Productive Simpson clonality was computed per sample as the square root of Simpson's diversity index over productive rearrangements. Held by TCRdb, this immuneACCESS table contains in-frame sequences only and omits some clones. Under half of the omission traces to an unresolved V gene where checked; the cause of the rest is unknown. V and J calls and clone size are given by that table; D and trimming were obtained from the DNA. This sample is represented by fewer than 200,000 clones; approximately 85% of them were singletons. 0.95% to 1.5% of the sample lies in the top ten.

A second Seattle source provided samples from volunteer blood donors who had recovered from COVID-19. Whole blood was collected in K2EDTA tubes by collaborating institutions according to the institutions' own protocols. For TCRbeta analysis, collaborators shipped samples in one of three forms: frozen whole blood, isolated PBMCs, or DNA extracted from either of those sample types. Turning to this clone: The target of this receptor is not known. No base qualities exist here, and no much larger clone lies one base off it.

CDR3 length: 14 amino acids, cysteine to phenylalanine. The entry retains the CDR3 DNA only, 42 bases that are in frame from base 1. V loses 3 bases of germline sequence and J loses 5 bases, and the interval between the two ends is 14 bases. The germline V gene specifies SGHDT as CDR1 and YYEEEE as CDR2. Beyond this particular receptor, the publication reports: The quantity of clinical and demographic metadata differed by source and by participant and was supplied without curation.

This receptor was obtained from a man in his 60s who had recovered from COVID-19. Sequencing used peripheral blood. The chain joins TRBV5-6 to TRBJ1-1; TRBD1 is perhaps the D gene, given 5 matching bases. DNA sequence: TGTGCCAGCAGCTCGTTGTCTAGGGGAACTGAAGCTTTCTTT. This translates into CASSSLSRGTEAFF.